This T cell receptor beta chain comes out of a study of T cell responses to AZD1222 COVID-19 vaccine. Assay used: immunoSEQ multiplex PCR; TCRdb lists only in-frame clones, some missing. The table lists around 140,000 clones, around 92% of them singletons, with 1.9% in the top ten. The length of the CDR3 is 12 residues. V lost 4 bases, J lost 11 bases, and 15 bases lay in between. From germline, CDR1 is SGHNT and CDR2 YYREEE (reference sequence). Study outcomes and limitations: Spike was spanned by vaccine-associated CD4 TCRs, with dominance at 160-218 and 743-854. Baseline seropositivity characterized only six AZD1222 recipients.

For this clone: The antigen is undetermined.

This sequence joins TRBV5-4 and TRBJ1-2; D perhaps matches TRBD1 (5 bases). This specimen was peripheral blood, taken 28 days after the second AZD1222 dose. This TCR derives from an adult who received the AZD1222 COVID-19 vaccine. In nucleotides, the CDR3 is TGTGCCAGCAGCCCCCCTGGTGGGGGGTACACCTTC. Translation gives CASSPPGGGYTF.